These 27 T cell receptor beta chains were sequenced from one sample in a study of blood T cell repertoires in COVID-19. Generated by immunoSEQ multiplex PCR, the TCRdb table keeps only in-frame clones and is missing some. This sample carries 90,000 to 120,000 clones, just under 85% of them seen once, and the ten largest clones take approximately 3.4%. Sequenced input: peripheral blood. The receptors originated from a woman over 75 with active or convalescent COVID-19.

CDR3 residues: CASISPSRDSGYYGYTF. DNA for the CDR3: TGTGCCAGCATCTCGCCCAGCCGGGACAGCGGATACTATGGCTACACCTTC. The genes are TRBV27 and TRBJ1-2; 7 bases are shared with TRBD1. V lost 7 bases to trimming and J lost 3 bases; unmatched junction nucleotides: 17. Germline loops: CDR1 MNHEY, CDR2 SMNVEV (reference sequence). This CDR3 contains 17 residues.

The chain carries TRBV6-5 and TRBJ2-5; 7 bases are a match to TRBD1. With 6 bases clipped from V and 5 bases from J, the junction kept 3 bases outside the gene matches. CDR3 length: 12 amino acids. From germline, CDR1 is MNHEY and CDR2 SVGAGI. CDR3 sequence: CASRGTAETQYF. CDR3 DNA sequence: TGTGCCAGCAGGGGGACAGCGGAGACCCAGTACTTC.

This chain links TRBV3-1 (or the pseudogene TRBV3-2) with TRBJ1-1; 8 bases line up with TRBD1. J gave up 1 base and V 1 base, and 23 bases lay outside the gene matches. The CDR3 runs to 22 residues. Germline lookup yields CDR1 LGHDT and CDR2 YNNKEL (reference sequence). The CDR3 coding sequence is TGTGCCAGCAGCCAAGCTGTGGCAGGGGGCCCGAAAGGGTACGATGCGAACACTGAAGCTTTCTTT. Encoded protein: CASSQAVAGGPKGYDANTEAFF.

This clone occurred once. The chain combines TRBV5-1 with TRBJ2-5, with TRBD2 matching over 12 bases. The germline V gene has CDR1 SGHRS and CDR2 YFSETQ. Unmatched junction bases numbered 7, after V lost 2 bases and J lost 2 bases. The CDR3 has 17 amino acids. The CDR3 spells CASSLHYGLAGQETQYF. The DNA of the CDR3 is TGCGCCAGCAGCTTACACTACGGACTAGCGGGACAAGAGACCCAGTACTTC.

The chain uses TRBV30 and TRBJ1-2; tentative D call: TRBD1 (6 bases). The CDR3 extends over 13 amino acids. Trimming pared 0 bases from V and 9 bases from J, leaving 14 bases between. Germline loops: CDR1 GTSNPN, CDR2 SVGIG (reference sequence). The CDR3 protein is CAWSVHLGARYTF. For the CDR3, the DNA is TGTGCCTGGAGTGTACATTTGGGGGCACGCTACACCTTC.

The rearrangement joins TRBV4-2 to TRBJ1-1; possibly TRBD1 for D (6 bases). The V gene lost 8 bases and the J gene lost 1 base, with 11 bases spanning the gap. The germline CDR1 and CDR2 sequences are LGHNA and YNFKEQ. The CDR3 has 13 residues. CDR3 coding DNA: TGTGCCAGCGGTTCGACAGGGAACACTGAAGCTTTCTTT. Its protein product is CASGSTGNTEAFF.

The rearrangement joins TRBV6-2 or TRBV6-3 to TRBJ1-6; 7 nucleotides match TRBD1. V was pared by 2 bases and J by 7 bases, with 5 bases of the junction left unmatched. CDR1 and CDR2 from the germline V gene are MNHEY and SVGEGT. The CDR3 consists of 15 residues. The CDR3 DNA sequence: TGTGCCAGCAGTTACCCGACAGGGTGGAATTCACCCCTCCACTTT. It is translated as CASSYPTGWNSPLHF.

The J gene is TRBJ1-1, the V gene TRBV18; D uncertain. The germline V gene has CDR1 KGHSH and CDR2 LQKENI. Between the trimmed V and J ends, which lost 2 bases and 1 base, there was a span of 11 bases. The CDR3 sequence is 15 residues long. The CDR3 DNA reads TGTGCCAGCTCACCAAGCGGAACGGGGAACACTGAAGCTTTCTTT. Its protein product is CASSPSGTGNTEAFF.

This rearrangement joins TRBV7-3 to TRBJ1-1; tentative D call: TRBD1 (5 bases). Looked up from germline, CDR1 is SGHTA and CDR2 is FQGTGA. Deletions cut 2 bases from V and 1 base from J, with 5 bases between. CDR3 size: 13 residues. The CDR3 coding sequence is TGTGCCAGCAGCTTACAGGGGAACACTGAAGCTTTCTTT. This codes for CASSLQGNTEAFF.

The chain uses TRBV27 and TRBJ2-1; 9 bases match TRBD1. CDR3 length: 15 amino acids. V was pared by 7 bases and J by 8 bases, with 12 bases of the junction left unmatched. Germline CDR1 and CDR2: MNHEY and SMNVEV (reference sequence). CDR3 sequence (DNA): TGTGCCAGCACCCGGGGACAGGGTAGTGGCGATGAGCAGTTCTTC. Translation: CASTRGQGSGDEQFF.

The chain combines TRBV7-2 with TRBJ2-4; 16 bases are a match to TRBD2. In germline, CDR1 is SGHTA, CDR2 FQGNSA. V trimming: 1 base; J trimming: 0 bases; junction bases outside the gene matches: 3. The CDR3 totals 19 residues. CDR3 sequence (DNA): TGTGCCAGCAGCTTAGAGGGACTAGCGGGGGGGCTAGCCAAAAACATTCAGTACTTC. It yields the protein CASSLEGLAGGLAKNIQYF.

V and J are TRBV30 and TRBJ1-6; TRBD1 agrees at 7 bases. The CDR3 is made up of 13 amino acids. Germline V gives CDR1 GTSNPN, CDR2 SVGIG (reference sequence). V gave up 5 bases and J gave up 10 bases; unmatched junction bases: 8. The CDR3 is CAWEGQLGSPLHF. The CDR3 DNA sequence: TGTGCCTGGGAGGGACAGCTCGGATCACCCCTCCACTTT.

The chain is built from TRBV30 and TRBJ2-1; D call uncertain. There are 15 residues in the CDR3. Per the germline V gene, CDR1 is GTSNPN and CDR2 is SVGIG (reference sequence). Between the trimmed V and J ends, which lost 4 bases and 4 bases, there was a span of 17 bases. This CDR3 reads CAWNLESYQYNEQFF. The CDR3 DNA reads TGTGCCTGGAATCTGGAGTCTTACCAATACAATGAGCAGTTCTTC.

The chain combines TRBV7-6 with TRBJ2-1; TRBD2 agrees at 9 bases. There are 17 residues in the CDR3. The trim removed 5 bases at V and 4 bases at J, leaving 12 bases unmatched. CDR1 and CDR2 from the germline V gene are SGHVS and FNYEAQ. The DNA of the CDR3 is TGTGCCAGCAGCAGAAATGTCGGGACTAGCTCATACAATGAGCAGTTCTTC. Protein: CASSRNVGTSSYNEQFF.

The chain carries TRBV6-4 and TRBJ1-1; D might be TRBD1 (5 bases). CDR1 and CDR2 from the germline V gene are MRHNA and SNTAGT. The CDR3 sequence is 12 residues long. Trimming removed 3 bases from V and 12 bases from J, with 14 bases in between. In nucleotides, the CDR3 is TGTGCCAGCAGTGAAGTCCAGGGAAAGACTTTCTTT. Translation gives CASSEVQGKTFF.

CDR3: CASRDRSYNEQFF. The CDR3 nucleotides are TGTGCCAGCAGGGACAGGTCCTACAATGAGCAGTTCTTC. J is TRBJ2-1 and V is TRBV12-3 or TRBV12-4; TRBD1 matches 7 bases. The V segment lost 6 bases and the J segment 1 base; nucleotides outside the gene matches: 0. The CDR3 consists of 13 residues.

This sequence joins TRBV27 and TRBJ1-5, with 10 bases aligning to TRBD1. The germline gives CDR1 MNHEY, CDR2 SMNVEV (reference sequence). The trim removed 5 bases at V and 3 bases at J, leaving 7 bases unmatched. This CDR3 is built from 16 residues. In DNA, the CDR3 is TGTGCCAGCAGTCCTCGGACAGGGGGTTACAATCAGCCCCAGCATTTT. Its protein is CASSPRTGGYNQPQHF.

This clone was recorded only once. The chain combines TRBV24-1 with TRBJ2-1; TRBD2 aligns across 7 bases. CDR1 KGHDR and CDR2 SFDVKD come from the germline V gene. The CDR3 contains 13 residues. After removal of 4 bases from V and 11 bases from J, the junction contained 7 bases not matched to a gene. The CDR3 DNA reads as TGTGCCACCAGTGACTTCTCCGGGACTAAGCAGTTCTTC. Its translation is CATSDFSGTKQFF.

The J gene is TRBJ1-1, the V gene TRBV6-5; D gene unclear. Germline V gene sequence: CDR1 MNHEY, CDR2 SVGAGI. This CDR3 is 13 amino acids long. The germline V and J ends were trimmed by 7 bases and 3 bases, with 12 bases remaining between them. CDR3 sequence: CASTSRGYTEAFF. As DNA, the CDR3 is TGTGCCAGCACCTCGAGAGGCTACACTGAAGCTTTCTTT.

The CDR3 reads CASSPYGTGPGGYTF. The CDR3 DNA follows: TGTGCCAGCAGCCCCTACGGGACAGGGCCGGGGGGCTACACCTTC. The chain combines TRBV5-4 with TRBJ1-2, with 9 nucleotides matching TRBD1. The CDR3 has 15 residues. After removal of 4 bases from V and 8 bases from J, the junction contained 12 bases not matched to a gene. CDR1 is SGHNT, CDR2 YYREEE, per germline (reference sequence).

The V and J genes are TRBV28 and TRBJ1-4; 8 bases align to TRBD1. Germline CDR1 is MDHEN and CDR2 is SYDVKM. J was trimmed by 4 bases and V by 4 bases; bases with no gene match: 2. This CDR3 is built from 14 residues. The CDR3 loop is CASSSGQDNEKLFF. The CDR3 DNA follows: TGTGCCAGCAGTTCGGGACAGGATAATGAAAAACTGTTTTTT.

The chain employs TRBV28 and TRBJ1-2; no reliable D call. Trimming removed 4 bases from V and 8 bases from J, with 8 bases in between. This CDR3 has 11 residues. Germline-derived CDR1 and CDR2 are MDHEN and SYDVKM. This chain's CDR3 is CASSSLAGYTF. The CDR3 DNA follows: TGTGCCAGCAGTTCTCTGGCCGGCTACACCTTC.

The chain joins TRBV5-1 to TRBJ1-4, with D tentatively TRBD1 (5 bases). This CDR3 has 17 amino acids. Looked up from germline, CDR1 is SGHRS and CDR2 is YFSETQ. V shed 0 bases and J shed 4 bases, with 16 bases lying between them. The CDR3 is CASSLELRGTGNEKLFF. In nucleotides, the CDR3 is TGCGCCAGCAGCTTGGAATTGCGGGGGACGGGTAATGAAAAACTGTTTTTT.

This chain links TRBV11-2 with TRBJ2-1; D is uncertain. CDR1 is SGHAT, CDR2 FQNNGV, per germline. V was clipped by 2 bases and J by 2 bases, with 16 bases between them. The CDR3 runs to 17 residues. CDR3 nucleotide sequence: TGTGCCAGCAGCTTAAAGGATGCAGCGCAACCCTACAATGAGCAGTTCTTC. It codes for CASSLKDAAQPYNEQFF.

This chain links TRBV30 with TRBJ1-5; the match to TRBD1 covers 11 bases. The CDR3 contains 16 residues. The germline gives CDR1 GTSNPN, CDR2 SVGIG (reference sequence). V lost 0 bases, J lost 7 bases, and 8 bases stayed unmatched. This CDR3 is CAWSVRGQGAGQPQHF. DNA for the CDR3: TGTGCCTGGAGTGTACGTGGACAGGGGGCAGGGCAGCCCCAGCATTTT.

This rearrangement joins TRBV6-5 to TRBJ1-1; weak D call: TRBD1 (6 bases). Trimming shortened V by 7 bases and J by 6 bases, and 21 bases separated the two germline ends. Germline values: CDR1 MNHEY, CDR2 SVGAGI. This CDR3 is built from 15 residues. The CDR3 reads CASTRKGGGAAEAFF. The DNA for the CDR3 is TGTGCCAGCACCCGAAAAGGAGGGGGGGCGGCTGAAGCTTTCTTT.

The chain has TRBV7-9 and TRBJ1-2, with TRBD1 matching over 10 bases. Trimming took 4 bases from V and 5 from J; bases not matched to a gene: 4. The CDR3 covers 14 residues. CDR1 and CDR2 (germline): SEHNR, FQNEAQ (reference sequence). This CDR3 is CASSSSGQGYGYTF. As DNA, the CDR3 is TGTGCCAGCAGCTCCTCGGGACAGGGGTATGGCTACACCTTC.